The TCR beta chain described here comes from a study of blood T cells in healthy people across ages. This clonotype occurred a few times. The CDR3 has 17 residues. Germline V gene sequence: CDR1 LGHNA, CDR2 YSLEER. The junction had 6 bases not matched to a gene; V was cut back by 3 bases and J by 2 bases. A second about 7 to 12 cycle PCR used barcoded and J-beta primers. Each CDR3 protein is one row after TCRdb ran MiXCR on the 5' RACE reads. Of roughly 680,000 distinct CDR3 sequences in the sample, approximately 49% were seen once. The chain joins TRBV4-3 to TRBJ2-7; 14 nucleotides match TRBD2. The source is a woman in her sixties in good health. Sequencing was performed on blood. The CDR3 coding sequence is TGCGCCAGCAGCCAGGGACTAGCGGGAGAAATAGCCTACGAGCAGTACTTC. Protein sequence: CASSQGLAGEIAYEQYF.